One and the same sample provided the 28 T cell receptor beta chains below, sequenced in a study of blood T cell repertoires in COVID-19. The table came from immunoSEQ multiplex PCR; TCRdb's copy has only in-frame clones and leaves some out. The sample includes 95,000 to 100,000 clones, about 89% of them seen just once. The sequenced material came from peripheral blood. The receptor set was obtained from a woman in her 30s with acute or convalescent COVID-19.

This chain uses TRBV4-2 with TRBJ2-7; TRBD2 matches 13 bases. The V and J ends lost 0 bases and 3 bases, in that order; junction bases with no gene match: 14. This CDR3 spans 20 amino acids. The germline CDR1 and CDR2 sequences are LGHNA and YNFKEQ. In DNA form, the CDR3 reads TGTGCCAGCAGCCAAGATGTCGCGGCGACTAGCGGGGGGACCTACTACGAGCAGTACTTC. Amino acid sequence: CASSQDVAATSGGTYYEQYF.

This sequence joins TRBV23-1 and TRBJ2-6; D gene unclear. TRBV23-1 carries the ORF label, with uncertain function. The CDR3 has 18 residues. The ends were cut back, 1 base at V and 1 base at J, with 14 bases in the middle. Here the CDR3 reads CASSQYWNSFSGANVLTF. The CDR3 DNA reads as TGCGCCAGCAGTCAATATTGGAACAGTTTTTCTGGGGCCAACGTCCTGACTTTC.

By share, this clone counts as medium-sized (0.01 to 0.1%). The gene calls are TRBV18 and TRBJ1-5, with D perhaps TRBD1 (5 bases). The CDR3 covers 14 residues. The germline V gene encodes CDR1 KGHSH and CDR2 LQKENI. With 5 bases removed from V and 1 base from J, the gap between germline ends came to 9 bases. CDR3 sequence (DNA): TGTGCCAGCTCATCCACAGGAAGCAATCAGCCCCAGCATTTT. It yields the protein CASSSTGSNQPQHF.

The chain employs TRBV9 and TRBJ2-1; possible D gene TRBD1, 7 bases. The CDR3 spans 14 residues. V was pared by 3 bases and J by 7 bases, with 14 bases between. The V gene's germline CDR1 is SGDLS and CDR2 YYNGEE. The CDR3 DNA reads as TGTGCCAGCAGCGCAGGAGGGGGCAGGAATGAGCAGTTCTTC. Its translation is CASSAGGGRNEQFF.

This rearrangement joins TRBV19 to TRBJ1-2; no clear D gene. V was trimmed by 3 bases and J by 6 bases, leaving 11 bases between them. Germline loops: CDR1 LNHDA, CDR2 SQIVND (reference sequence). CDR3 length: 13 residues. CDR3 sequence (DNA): TGTGCCAGTAGTATTAGGCAGGTAGATGGCTACACCTTC. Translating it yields CASSIRQVDGYTF.

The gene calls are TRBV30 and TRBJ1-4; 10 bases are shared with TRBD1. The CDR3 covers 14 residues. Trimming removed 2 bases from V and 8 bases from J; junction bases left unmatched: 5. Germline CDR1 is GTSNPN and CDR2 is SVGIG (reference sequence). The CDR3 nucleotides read TGTGCCTGGAGTCCGGGACAGGGGCGCGAAAAACTGTTTTTT. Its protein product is CAWSPGQGREKLFF. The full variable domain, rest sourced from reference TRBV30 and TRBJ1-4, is SQTIHQWPATLVQPVGSPLSLECTVEGTSNPNLYWYRQAAGRGLQLLFYSVGIGQISSEVPQNLSASRPQDRQFILSSKKLLLSDSGFYLCAWSPGQGREKLFFGSGTQLSVL.

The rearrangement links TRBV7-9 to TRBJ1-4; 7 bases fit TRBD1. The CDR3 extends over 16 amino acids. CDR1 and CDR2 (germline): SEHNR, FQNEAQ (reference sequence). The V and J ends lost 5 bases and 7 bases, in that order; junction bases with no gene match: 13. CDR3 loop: CASSPARAGGTEKLFF. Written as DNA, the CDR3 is TGTGCCAGCAGCCCCGCCAGGGCAGGGGGAACTGAAAAACTGTTTTTT.

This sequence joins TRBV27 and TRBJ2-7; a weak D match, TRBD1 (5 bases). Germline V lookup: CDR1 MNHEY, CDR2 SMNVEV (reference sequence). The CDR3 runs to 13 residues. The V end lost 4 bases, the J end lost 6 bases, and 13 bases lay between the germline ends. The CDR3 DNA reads TGTGCCAGCAGTTCTAGACAGACGGGCGAGCAGTACTTC. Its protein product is CASSSRQTGEQYF.

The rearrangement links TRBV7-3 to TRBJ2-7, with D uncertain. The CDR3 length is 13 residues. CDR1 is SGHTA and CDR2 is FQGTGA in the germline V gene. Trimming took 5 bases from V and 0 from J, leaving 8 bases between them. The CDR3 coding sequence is TGTGCCAGCAGCAAAGACAACTCCTACGAGCAGTACTTC. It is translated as CASSKDNSYEQYF.

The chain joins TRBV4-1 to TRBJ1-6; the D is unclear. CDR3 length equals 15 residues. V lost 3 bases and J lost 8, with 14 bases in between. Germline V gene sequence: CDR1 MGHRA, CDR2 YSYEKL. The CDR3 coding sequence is TGCGCCAGCAGCCACGTCGGGTGGAGGGATTCACCCCTCCACTTT. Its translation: CASSHVGWRDSPLHF.

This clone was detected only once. CDR3 nucleotides: TGCGCCAGCAGCTTGGTAGGAGGCACAACCTACGAGCAGTACTTC. This codes for CASSLVGGTTYEQYF. The chain links TRBV5-1 to TRBJ2-7; perhaps TRBD2 as D (5 bases). V was shortened by 0 bases and J by 2 bases, with 12 bases between the two germline ends. The germline CDR1 and CDR2 sequences are SGHRS and YFSETQ. The CDR3 runs to 15 residues.

The chain's CDR3 is CSASLRTGKAYEQYF. Here the CDR3 DNA reads TGCAGTGCTAGTTTACGGACAGGGAAGGCCTACGAGCAGTACTTC. V and J are TRBV20-1 and TRBJ2-7, with 8 nucleotides matching TRBD1. After removal of 3 bases from V and 2 bases from J, the junction contained 9 bases not matched to a gene. The V gene's germline CDR1 is DFQATT and CDR2 SNEGSKA (reference sequence). The CDR3 has 15 residues.

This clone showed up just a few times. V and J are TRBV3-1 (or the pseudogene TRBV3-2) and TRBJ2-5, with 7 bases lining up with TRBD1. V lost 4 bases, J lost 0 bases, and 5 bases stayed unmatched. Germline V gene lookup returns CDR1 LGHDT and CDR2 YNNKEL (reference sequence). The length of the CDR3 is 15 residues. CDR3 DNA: TGTGCCAGCAGCCCCCTCGGGACAGACCAAGAGACCCAGTACTTC. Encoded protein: CASSPLGTDQETQYF.

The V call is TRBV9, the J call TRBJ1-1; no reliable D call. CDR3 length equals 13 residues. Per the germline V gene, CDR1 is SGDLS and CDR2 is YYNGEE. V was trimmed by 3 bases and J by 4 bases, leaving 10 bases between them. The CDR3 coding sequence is TGTGCCAGCAGCGGGGGAGGGCCCACTGAAGCTTTCTTT. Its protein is CASSGGGPTEAFF.

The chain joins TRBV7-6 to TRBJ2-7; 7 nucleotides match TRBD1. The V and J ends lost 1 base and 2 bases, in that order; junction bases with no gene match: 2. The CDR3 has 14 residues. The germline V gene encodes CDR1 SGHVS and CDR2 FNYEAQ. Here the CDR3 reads CASSLEDRTYEQYF. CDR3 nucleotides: TGTGCCAGCAGCTTAGAGGACAGGACCTACGAGCAGTACTTC.

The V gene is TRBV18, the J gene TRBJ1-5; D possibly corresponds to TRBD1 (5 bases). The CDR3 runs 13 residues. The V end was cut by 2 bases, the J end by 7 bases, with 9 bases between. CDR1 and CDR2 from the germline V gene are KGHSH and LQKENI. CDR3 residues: CASSPWGEQPQHF. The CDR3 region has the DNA TGTGCCAGCTCACCATGGGGGGAACAGCCCCAGCATTTT.

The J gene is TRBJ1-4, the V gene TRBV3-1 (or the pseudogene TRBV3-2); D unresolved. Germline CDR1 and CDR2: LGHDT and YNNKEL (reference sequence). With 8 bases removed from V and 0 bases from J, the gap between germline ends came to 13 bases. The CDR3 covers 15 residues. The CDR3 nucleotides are TGTGCCAGCGGAACTAGAGGTTCAACTAATGAAAAACTGTTTTTT. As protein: CASGTRGSTNEKLFF.

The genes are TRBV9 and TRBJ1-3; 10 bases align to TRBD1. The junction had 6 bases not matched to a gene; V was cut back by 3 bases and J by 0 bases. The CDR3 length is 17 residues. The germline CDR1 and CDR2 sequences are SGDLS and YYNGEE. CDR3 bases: TGTGCCAGCAGCGAGGGGGACAGGGGTTTCTCTGGAAACACCATATATTTT. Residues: CASSEGDRGFSGNTIYF.

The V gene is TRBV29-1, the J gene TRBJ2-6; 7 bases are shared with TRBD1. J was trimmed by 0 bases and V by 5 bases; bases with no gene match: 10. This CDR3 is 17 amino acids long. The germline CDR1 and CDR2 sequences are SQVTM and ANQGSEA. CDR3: CSVRDRDDSSGANVLTF. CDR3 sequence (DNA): TGCAGCGTTCGAGACAGGGATGATAGCTCTGGGGCCAACGTCCTGACTTTC.

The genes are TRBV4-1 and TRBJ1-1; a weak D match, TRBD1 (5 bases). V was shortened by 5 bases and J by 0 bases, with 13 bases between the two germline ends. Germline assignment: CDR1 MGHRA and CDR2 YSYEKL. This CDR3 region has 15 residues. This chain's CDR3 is CASSFLDTLNTEAFF. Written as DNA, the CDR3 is TGCGCCAGCAGCTTCTTGGACACCCTGAACACTGAAGCTTTCTTT.

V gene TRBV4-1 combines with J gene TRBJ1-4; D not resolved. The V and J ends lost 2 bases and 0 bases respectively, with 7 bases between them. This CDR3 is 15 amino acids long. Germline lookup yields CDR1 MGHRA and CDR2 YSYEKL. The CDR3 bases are TGCGCCAGCAGCCAAAGCGCAGCAACTAATGAAAAACTGTTTTTT. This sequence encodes CASSQSAATNEKLFF.

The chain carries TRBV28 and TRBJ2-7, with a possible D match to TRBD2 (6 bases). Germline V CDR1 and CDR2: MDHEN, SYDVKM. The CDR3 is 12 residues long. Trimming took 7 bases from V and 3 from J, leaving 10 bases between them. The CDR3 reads CASKSGRYEQYF. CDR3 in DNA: TGTGCCAGCAAAAGCGGGCGCTACGAGCAGTACTTC.

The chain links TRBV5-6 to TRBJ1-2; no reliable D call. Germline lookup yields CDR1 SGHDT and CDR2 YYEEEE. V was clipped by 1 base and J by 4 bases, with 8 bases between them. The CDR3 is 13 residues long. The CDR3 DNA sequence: TGTGCCAGCAGCTTGACGAGGCCCTATGGCTACACCTTC. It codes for CASSLTRPYGYTF.

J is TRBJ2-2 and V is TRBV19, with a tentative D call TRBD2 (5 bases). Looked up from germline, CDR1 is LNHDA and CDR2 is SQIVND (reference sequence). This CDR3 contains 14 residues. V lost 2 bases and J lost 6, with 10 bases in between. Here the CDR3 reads CASSIQTSSGELFF. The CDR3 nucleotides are TGTGCCAGTAGTATACAAACTAGTTCCGGGGAGCTGTTTTTT.

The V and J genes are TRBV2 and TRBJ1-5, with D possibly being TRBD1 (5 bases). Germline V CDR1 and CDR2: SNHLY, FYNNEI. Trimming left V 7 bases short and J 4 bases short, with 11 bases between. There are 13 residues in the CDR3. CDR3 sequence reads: CASTPGENQPQHF. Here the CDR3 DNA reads TGTGCCAGCACGCCGGGGGAGAATCAGCCCCAGCATTTT.

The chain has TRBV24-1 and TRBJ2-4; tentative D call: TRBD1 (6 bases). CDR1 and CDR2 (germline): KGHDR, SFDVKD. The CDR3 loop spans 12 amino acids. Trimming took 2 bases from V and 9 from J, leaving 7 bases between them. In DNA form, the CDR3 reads TGTGCCACCAGTGATTCCAGGGGCATTCAGTACTTC. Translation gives CATSDSRGIQYF.

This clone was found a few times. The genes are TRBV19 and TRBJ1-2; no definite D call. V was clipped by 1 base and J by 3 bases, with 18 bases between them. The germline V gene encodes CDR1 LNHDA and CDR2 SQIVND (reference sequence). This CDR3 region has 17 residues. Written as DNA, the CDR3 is TGTGCCAGTAGTATAGTTCACAGCTCCCCGGTGCACTATGGCTACACCTTC. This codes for CASSIVHSSPVHYGYTF.

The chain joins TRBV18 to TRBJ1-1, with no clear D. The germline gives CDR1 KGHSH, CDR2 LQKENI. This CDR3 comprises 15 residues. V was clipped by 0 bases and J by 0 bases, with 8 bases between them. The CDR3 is CASSPPVRMNTEAFF. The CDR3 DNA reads TGTGCCAGCTCACCACCGGTCAGGATGAACACTGAAGCTTTCTTT.